This T cell receptor (beta chain) derives from a study of cytomegalovirus exposure and HLA in healthy donors. Study-wide results and limits: About 90% or about 30% of the time was how often most TCR beta V segments were productive, according to an earlier analysis. In a later analysis, across HLA loci, associated TCR counts were highest for DRB1, lowest for HLA-C.

PCR was performed using 60 Vbeta and 13 Jbeta primers. Sequencing was performed with immunoSEQ multiplex PCR; in TCRdb, only in-frame clones are kept and a portion is missing. The sample yields approximately 210,000 clones, 79% seen once. The CDR3 covers 16 residues. Unmatched junction bases numbered 4, after V lost 3 bases and J lost 2 bases. Germline V gene data show CDR1 as MNHEY and CDR2 as SMNVEV (reference sequence). On this clone: Its target is unknown.

The V gene is TRBV27, the J gene TRBJ2-2; 9 bases are a match to TRBD1. Material: PBMCs. The TCR comes from a girl between 5 and 17 years old in good health and CMV-seropositive. The CDR3 sequence: CASSLGTGPNTGELFF. CDR3 coding DNA: TGTGCCAGCAGTTTGGGGACAGGGCCTAACACCGGGGAGCTGTTTTTT.